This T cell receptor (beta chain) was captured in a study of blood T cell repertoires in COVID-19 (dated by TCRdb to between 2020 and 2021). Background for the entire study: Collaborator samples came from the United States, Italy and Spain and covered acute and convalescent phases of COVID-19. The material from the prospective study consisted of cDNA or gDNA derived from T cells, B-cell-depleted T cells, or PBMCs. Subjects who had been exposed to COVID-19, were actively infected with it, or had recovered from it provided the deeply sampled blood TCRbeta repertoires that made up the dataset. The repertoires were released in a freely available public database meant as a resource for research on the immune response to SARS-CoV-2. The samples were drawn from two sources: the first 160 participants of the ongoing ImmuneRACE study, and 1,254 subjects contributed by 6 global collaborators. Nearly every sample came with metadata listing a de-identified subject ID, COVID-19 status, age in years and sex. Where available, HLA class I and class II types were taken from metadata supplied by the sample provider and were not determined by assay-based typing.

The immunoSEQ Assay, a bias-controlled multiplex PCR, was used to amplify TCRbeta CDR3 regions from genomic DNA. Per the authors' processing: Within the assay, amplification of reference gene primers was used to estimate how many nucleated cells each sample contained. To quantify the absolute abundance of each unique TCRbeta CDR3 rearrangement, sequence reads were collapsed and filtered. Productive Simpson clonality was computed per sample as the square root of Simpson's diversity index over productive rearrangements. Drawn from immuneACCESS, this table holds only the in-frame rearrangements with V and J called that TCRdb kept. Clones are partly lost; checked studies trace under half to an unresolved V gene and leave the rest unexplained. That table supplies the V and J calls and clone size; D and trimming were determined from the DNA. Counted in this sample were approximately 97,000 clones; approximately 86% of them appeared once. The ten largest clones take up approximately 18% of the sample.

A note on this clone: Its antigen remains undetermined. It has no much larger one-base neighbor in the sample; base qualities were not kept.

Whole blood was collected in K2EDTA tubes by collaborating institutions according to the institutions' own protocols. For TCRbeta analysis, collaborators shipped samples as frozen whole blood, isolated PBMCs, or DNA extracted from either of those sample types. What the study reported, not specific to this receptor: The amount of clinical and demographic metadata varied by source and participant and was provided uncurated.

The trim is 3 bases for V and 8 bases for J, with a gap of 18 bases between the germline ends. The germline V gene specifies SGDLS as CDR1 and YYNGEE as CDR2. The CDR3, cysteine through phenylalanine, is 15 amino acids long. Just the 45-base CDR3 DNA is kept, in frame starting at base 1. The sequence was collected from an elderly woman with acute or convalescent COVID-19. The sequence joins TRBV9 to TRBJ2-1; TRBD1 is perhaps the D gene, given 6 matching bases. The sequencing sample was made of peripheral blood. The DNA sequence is TGTGCCAGCAGCGCCGGGACAATTGGATACGATGAGCAGTTCTTC. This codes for CASSAGTIGYDEQFF. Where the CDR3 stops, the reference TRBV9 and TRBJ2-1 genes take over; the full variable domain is DSGVTQTPKHLITATGQRVTLRCSPRSGDLSVYWYQQSLDQGLQFLIQYYNGEERAKGNILERFSAQQFPDLHSELNLSSLELGDSALYFCASSAGTIGYDEQFFGPGTRLTVL.